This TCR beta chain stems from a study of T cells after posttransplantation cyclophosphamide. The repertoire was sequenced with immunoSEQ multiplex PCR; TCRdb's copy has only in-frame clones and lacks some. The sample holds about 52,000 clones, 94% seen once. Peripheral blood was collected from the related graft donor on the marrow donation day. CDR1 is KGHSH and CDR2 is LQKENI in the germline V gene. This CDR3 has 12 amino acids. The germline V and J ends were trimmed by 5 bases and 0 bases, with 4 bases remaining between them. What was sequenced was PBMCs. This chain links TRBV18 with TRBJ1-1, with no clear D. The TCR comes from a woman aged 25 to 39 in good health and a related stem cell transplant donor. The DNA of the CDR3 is TGTGCCAGCTCAACTCTGAACACTGAAGCTTTCTTT. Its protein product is CASSTLNTEAFF.